The 31 T cell receptor beta chains below all came from one sample that was sequenced in a study of blood T cell repertoires in COVID-19. The protocol was immunoSEQ multiplex PCR, while the TCRdb copy is restricted to in-frame clones and leaves out a portion. The sample carries approximately 260,000 clones, about 85% recorded once. What was sequenced was peripheral blood. The origin of the receptors is a man aged 55 to 69 who had recovered from COVID-19.

This chain joins TRBV2 and TRBJ1-5; 10 bases line up with TRBD1. Looked up from germline, CDR1 is SNHLY and CDR2 is FYNNEI. After removal of 3 bases from V and 5 bases from J, the junction contained 4 bases not matched to a gene. CDR3 size: 15 residues. This CDR3 reads CASSEDRGVHQPQHF. The CDR3 bases are TGTGCCAGCAGTGAGGACAGGGGGGTTCATCAGCCCCAGCATTTT.

V usage is TRBV11-2 and J usage is TRBJ1-4; possible D gene TRBD1, 6 bases. V shed 2 bases and J shed 8 bases, with 12 bases lying between them. The germline gives CDR1 SGHAT, CDR2 FQNNGV. The CDR3 has 14 residues. CDR3 region: CASSLIGGREKLFF. The CDR3 DNA reads TGTGCCAGCAGCTTAATAGGGGGTCGGGAAAAACTGTTTTTT.

The J gene is TRBJ1-2, the V gene TRBV25-1; D is unresolved. V lost 0 bases and J 8 bases, leaving 13 bases between the germline ends. The CDR3 consists of 14 residues. Germline loops: CDR1 MGHDK, CDR2 SYGVNS. The CDR3 is CASSEYFGDRGYTF. The CDR3, as DNA: TGTGCCAGCAGTGAATATTTCGGGGATCGAGGCTACACCTTC.

This clone was found a few times. The chain joins TRBV18 to TRBJ2-7; 7 bases are a match to TRBD2. V gave up 5 bases and J gave up 6 bases; unmatched junction bases: 1. This CDR3 is 11 amino acids long. Germline V gene data show CDR1 as KGHSH and CDR2 as LQKENI. The CDR3 loop reads CASSIAGEQYF. The CDR3 DNA sequence: TGTGCCAGCTCAATAGCGGGCGAGCAGTACTTC.

This rearrangement joins TRBV9 to TRBJ1-3; D possibly corresponds to TRBD1 (6 bases). V was cut by 4 bases and J by 4 bases, with 12 bases left in between. Germline-derived CDR1 and CDR2 are SGDLS and YYNGEE. The length of the CDR3 is 14 residues. The CDR3 DNA reads as TGTGCCAGCAGCTCCCCCGGGACAGGAAACACCATATATTTT. Its protein product is CASSSPGTGNTIYF.

The chain uses TRBV7-9 and TRBJ1-1; D is uncertain. This CDR3 has 13 residues. V was pared by 5 bases and J by 0 bases, with 7 bases between. Germline lookup yields CDR1 SEHNR and CDR2 FQNEAQ (reference sequence). The CDR3 spells CASSRDMNTEAFF. The CDR3 region has the DNA TGTGCCAGCAGCAGGGATATGAACACTGAAGCTTTCTTT. Together with reference TRBV7-9 and TRBJ1-1, the CDR3 gives the full variable domain: DTGVSQNPRHKITKRGQNVTFRCDPISEHNRLYWYRQTLGQGPEFLTYFQNEAQLEKSRLLSDRFSAERPKGSFSTLEIQRTEQGDSAMYLCASSRDMNTEAFFGQGTRLTVV.

The chain is built from TRBV27 and TRBJ2-7, with 10 bases fitting TRBD1. The CDR3 contains 14 residues. Trimming took 2 bases from V and 6 from J; bases not matched to a gene: 4. In germline, CDR1 is MNHEY, CDR2 SMNVEV (reference sequence). The CDR3 loop reads CASSLRQGAGEQYF. CDR3 DNA: TGTGCCAGCAGTTTACGACAGGGGGCGGGCGAGCAGTACTTC.

This clone was counted between two and nine times. The rearrangement uses TRBV2 and TRBJ2-7; 8 bases are shared with TRBD2. Germline V gene lookup returns CDR1 SNHLY and CDR2 FYNNEI. V gave up 6 bases and J gave up 6 bases; unmatched junction bases: 7. The CDR3 is 13 amino acids. The CDR3 DNA is TGTGCCAGCAGACGGGAGGGGGTAGTCGAGCAGTACTTC. Translation gives CASRREGVVEQYF. The variable domain in full, with the rest retrieved from reference TRBV2 and TRBJ2-7, is EPEVTQTPSHQVTQMGQEVILRCVPISNHLYFYWYRQILGQKVEFLVSFYNNEISEKSEIFDDQFSVERPDGSNFTLKIRSTKLEDSAMYFCASRREGVVEQYFGPGTRLTVT.

This chain connects TRBV2 to TRBJ2-6, with D perhaps TRBD2 (6 bases). Germline lookup yields CDR1 SNHLY and CDR2 FYNNEI. The CDR3 has 16 residues. The V end was cut by 5 bases, the J end by 8 bases, with 19 bases between. The CDR3 spells CASSSRGSGGSNVLTF. Here the CDR3 DNA reads TGTGCCAGCAGTTCTCGGGGCTCCGGGGGTTCCAACGTCCTGACTTTC.

In this sample, this clone turned up a few times. The chain recombines TRBV4-1 with TRBJ2-3, with TRBD2 matching 10 bases. This CDR3 comprises 15 residues. Looked up from germline, CDR1 is MGHRA and CDR2 is YSYEKL. Trimming at V came to 2 bases and at J to 7 bases, leaving 6 bases not matched to a gene. The CDR3 spells CASSQTLAGAYTQYF. CDR3 sequence (DNA): TGCGCCAGCAGCCAAACCCTAGCGGGGGCATATACGCAGTATTTT.

The chain combines TRBV12-3 or TRBV12-4 with TRBJ1-1, with D uncertain. V lost 4 bases and J lost 10, with 13 bases in between. This CDR3 comprises 12 residues. The CDR3 DNA sequence: TGTGCCAGCAGTTCCGGCAGGTCGGCAGCTTTCTTT. Encoded protein: CASSSGRSAAFF.

The chain couples TRBV2 to TRBJ1-5, with 9 bases that match TRBD1. Germline V gives CDR1 SNHLY, CDR2 FYNNEI. The trim removed 6 bases at V and 6 bases at J, leaving 6 bases unmatched. The CDR3 is 14 amino acids. For the CDR3, the DNA is TGTGCCAGCAGCTCGACAGGGGGAAGTCAGCCCCAGCATTTT. Translating it yields CASSSTGGSQPQHF. Combining the CDR3 with reference TRBV2 and TRBJ1-5 gives the whole variable domain EPEVTQTPSHQVTQMGQEVILRCVPISNHLYFYWYRQILGQKVEFLVSFYNNEISEKSEIFDDQFSVERPDGSNFTLKIRSTKLEDSAMYFCASSSTGGSQPQHFGDGTRLSIL.

This chain uses TRBV11-2 with TRBJ2-4; 9 bases align to TRBD2. The CDR3 has 16 residues. J lost 1 base, V lost 5 bases, and 6 bases had no gene match. CDR1 SGHAT and CDR2 FQNNGV come from the germline V gene. CDR3 nucleotide sequence: TGTGCCAGCAGCCTCCCTAGCGGGGATGCCAAAAACATTCAGTACTTC. This codes for CASSLPSGDAKNIQYF.

The CDR3: CASSLTGASLSGNTIYF. CDR3 sequence (DNA): TGTGCCAGCAGTCTGACAGGGGCCAGTCTCTCTGGAAACACCATATATTTT. V gene TRBV6-6 combines with J gene TRBJ1-3, with TRBD1 identical over 8 bases. This CDR3 is 17 amino acids long. The trim removed 5 bases at V and 0 bases at J, leaving 9 bases unmatched. The V gene's germline CDR1 is MNHNY and CDR2 SVGAGI (reference sequence).

This clone has a handful of counts. This sample also contains other DNA sequences that code for the same CDR3. The chain has TRBV18 and TRBJ1-1; D uncertain. Germline V gene lookup returns CDR1 KGHSH and CDR2 LQKENI. Trimming took off 2 bases at V and 2 bases at J, with 6 bases between the two ends. This CDR3 has 13 amino acids. CDR3: CASSPNRNTEAFF. In DNA, the CDR3 is TGTGCCAGCTCACCAAACAGAAACACTGAAGCTTTCTTT.

The genes are TRBV18 and TRBJ1-1; TRBD1 is a possible D gene (5 bases). Germline V CDR1 and CDR2: KGHSH, LQKENI. The V end lost 6 bases, the J end lost 6 bases, and 20 bases lay between the germline ends. This CDR3 contains 15 residues. CDR3 DNA: TGTGCCAGCTCTCCAGCGGGACGGGAGTGGGCTGAAGCTTTCTTT. Translating it yields CASSPAGREWAEAFF.

CDR3 nucleotide sequence: TGTGCTAGTGGCGCGTTCTCTGGAAACACCATATATTTT. Its translation is CASGAFSGNTIYF. The chain has TRBV12-5 and TRBJ1-3; the D is unclear. Germline V gene data show CDR1 as LGHNT and CDR2 as FRNRAP. The V end was cut by 6 bases, the J end by 0 bases, with 6 bases between. The CDR3 runs 13 residues. Variable domain in full (rest from reference TRBV12-5 and TRBJ1-3): DARVTQTPRHKVTEMGQEVTMRCQPILGHNTVFWYRQTMMQGLELLAYFRNRAPLDDSGMPKDRFSAEMPDATLATLKIQPSEPRDSAVYFCASGAFSGNTIYFGEGSWLTVV.

This chain joins TRBV6-6 and TRBJ2-1; 7 bases fit TRBD1. Germline assignment: CDR1 MNHNY and CDR2 SVGAGI (reference sequence). With V trimmed by 2 bases and J by 2 bases, 0 bases remained unmatched. The CDR3 consists of 14 residues. The CDR3 region has the DNA TGTGCCAGCAGTTACGGACAGGCCTACAATGAGCAGTTCTTC. Translated, it gives CASSYGQAYNEQFF.

In its sample, this clone was seen once. V gene TRBV6-1 combines with J gene TRBJ1-6, with D maybe TRBD1 (5 bases). The V gene's germline CDR1 is MNHNS and CDR2 SASEGT. Trimming took off 2 bases at V and 6 bases at J, with 14 bases between the two ends. There are 16 residues in the CDR3. The DNA of the CDR3 is TGTGCCAGCAGTGAATCGGCGTGGGGCCGTAATTCACCCCTCCACTTT. Protein sequence: CASSESAWGRNSPLHF.

The genes are TRBV2 and TRBJ2-7, with D possibly matching TRBD1 (6 bases). The ends were cut back, 7 bases at V and 6 bases at J, with 16 bases in the middle. The CDR3 is made up of 13 amino acids. The germline gives CDR1 SNHLY, CDR2 FYNNEI. In DNA form, the CDR3 reads TGTGCCAGCAACGTTATACAGGGAACCGAGCAGTACTTC. Translating it yields CASNVIQGTEQYF.

V usage is TRBV18 and J usage is TRBJ2-1; 12 bases are a match to TRBD2. The CDR3 covers 16 residues. Germline CDR1 is KGHSH and CDR2 is LQKENI. With 1 base clipped from V and 4 bases from J, the junction kept 2 bases outside the gene matches. DNA for the CDR3: TGTGCCAGCTCACCACTGACTAGCGGGGGATACAATGAGCAGTTCTTC. Translated: CASSPLTSGGYNEQFF. The full variable domain, completed using reference TRBV18 and TRBJ2-1, is NAGVMQNPRHLVRRRGQEARLRCSPMKGHSHVYWYRQLPEEGLKFMVYLQKENIIDESGMPKERFSAEFPKEGPSILRIQQVVRGDSAAYFCASSPLTSGGYNEQFFGPGTRLTVL.

The V call is TRBV2, the J call TRBJ1-2, with D possibly TRBD1 on 6 matching bases. Germline V gene lookup returns CDR1 SNHLY and CDR2 FYNNEI. V was trimmed by 8 bases and J by 2 bases, leaving 12 bases between them. The CDR3 covers 13 residues. The CDR3 DNA sequence: TGTGCCAGCTTTACAGGGTTAAACTATGGCTACACCTTC. Translating it yields CASFTGLNYGYTF.

The chain recombines TRBV28 with TRBJ2-7, with D possibly being TRBD1 (5 bases). Trimming removed 2 bases at V and 0 bases at J, with 17 bases between. Germline V gives CDR1 MDHEN, CDR2 SYDVKM. CDR3 length: 17 amino acids. This chain's CDR3 is CASSLRLGQGSSYEQYV. In DNA form, the CDR3 reads TGTGCCAGCAGTTTACGGCTTGGGCAGGGAAGCTCCTACGAGCAGTACGTC.

The genes are TRBV11-2 and TRBJ2-7; no clear D. The germline V gene has CDR1 SGHAT and CDR2 FQNNGV. CDR3 length equals 12 residues. V was trimmed by 5 bases and J by 0 bases, leaving 5 bases between them. The chain's CDR3 is CASSPHSYEQYF. In DNA, the CDR3 is TGTGCCAGCAGCCCCCACTCCTACGAGCAGTACTTC.

The rearrangement links TRBV27 to TRBJ2-1, with a possible D match to TRBD2 (6 bases). The CDR3 totals 16 residues. Between the trimmed V and J ends, which lost 5 bases and 6 bases, there was a span of 20 bases. Germline V gene sequence: CDR1 MNHEY, CDR2 SMNVEV (reference sequence). Here the CDR3 reads CASSPPLRGGINEQFF. CDR3 DNA sequence: TGTGCCAGCAGTCCGCCGTTGCGGGGTGGGATCAATGAGCAGTTCTTC.

The chain carries TRBV28 and TRBJ2-3, with 13 nucleotides matching TRBD2. The J segment lost 1 base and the V segment lost 6 bases, leaving 10 bases of the junction unmatched. Looked up from germline, CDR1 is MDHEN and CDR2 is SYDVKM. This CDR3 contains 18 residues. The CDR3 sequence: CASSHGLAGANRTDTQYF. CDR3 in DNA: TGTGCCAGCAGCCATGGACTAGCGGGGGCCAATCGCACAGATACGCAGTATTTT. Drawing the rest from reference TRBV28 and TRBJ2-3, the complete variable domain is DVKVTQSSRYLVKRTGEKVFLECVQDMDHENMFWYRQDPGLGLRLIYFSYDVKMKEKGDIPEGYSVSREKKERFSLILESASTNQTSMYLCASSHGLAGANRTDTQYFGPGTRLTVL.

The chain combines TRBV10-3 with TRBJ2-1; 8 positions agree with TRBD1. Germline assignment: CDR1 ENHRY and CDR2 SYGVKD. This CDR3 has 12 residues. The V gene end was trimmed by 5 bases and the J gene end by 8 bases; junction bases not matched to a gene: 2. CDR3 loop: CAISMTGDEQFF. The CDR3 DNA reads TGTGCCATCAGTATGACAGGGGATGAGCAGTTCTTC.

The rearrangement joins TRBV6-6 to TRBJ2-7; 12 nucleotides match TRBD2. Trimming cost V 5 bases and J 4 bases; bases outside gene matches: 6. Per the germline V gene, CDR1 is MNHNY and CDR2 is SVGAGI (reference sequence). The CDR3 is 15 amino acids. The CDR3 nucleotides are TGTGCCAGCAGTACGGCGCTAGCGGGGGGGTACGAGCAGTACGTC. Its protein product is CASSTALAGGYEQYV.

This chain joins TRBV6-6 and TRBJ2-1; tentatively, D is TRBD1 (5 bases). Trimming took 7 bases from V and 4 from J, leaving 17 bases between them. Germline loops: CDR1 MNHNY, CDR2 SVGAGI (reference sequence). The CDR3 has 15 residues. CDR3 region: CASKSPKGQYNEQFF. CDR3 nucleotides: TGTGCCAGCAAGTCGCCCAAGGGGCAGTACAATGAGCAGTTCTTC.

The J gene is TRBJ2-1, the V gene TRBV19, with 12 bases lining up with TRBD2. Germline CDR1 reads LNHDA; CDR2 reads SQIVND (reference sequence). The CDR3 consists of 18 residues. Trimming removed 1 base from V and 3 bases from J; junction bases left unmatched: 7. For the CDR3, the DNA is TGTGCCAGTAGTATAGTCCCTCGACTAGCGGGGGTCTACAATGAGCAGTTCTTC. This translates into CASSIVPRLAGVYNEQFF.

With regard to this clone: The same CDR3 arises from other DNA sequences in this sample as well. This rearrangement joins TRBV7-9 to TRBJ1-1; the match to TRBD1 covers 9 bases. The CDR3 is 14 residues long. Germline CDR1 is SEHNR and CDR2 is FQNEAQ (reference sequence). J gave up 4 bases and V 5 bases, and 5 bases lay outside the gene matches. DNA for the CDR3: TGTGCCAGCAGCCGGGACAGGGTCGGCACTGAAGCTTTCTTT. It encodes CASSRDRVGTEAFF.